The source of this T cell receptor beta chain is a study of tissue T cells after allogeneic stem cell transplantation. V gave up 7 bases and J gave up 8 bases; unmatched junction bases: 12. The V gene's germline CDR1 is SNHLY and CDR2 FYNNEI. The CDR3 is 16 residues long. TCRbeta CDR3 was sequenced at survey depth with template counts. Repertoires were generated with immunoSEQ multiplex PCR, while TCRdb's copy carries only in-frame clones and drops some. There are 7,500 to 10,000 clones in the sample; 60% occur only once, and 9.6% lies in the top ten. The chain is built from TRBV2 and TRBJ2-3; 13 bases line up with TRBD2. The source material was tissue from the jejunum, sampled at autopsy. This sequence originates from a woman aged 18-50 years with breast cancer. In nucleotides, the CDR3 is TGTGCCAGCAACCCCTCGACTAGCGGGGGGTGGGGTACGCAGTATTTT. Protein: CASNPSTSGGWGTQYF.